This TCR beta chain comes out of a study of beta chain features in type 1 diabetes. Study-level results: Compared with healthy donors, patients appeared to share more similar naive, central memory and regulatory TCRB repertoires. Within each of all four CD4+ subsets, Type 1 diabetes patients had TCRB CDR3s that were moderately but significantly shorter.

Only a few counts were recorded for this clone. Its antigen is undetermined. CD4+ cells of the naive, central memory, regulatory and stem cell-like memory types were sorted via CD45RO/CCR7/CD25/CD127/CD95/CD27. CDR3 length equals 15 residues. Germline loops: CDR1 SGHTA, CDR2 FQGNSA. The V gene end was trimmed by 3 bases and the J gene end by 8 bases; junction bases not matched to a gene: 7. cDNA synthesis used the whole RNA isolate, giving expressed TCRB sequences. TCRdb keeps only in-frame clones here, not all; method: immunoSEQ multiplex PCR. This repertoire shows 300,000 to 350,000 clones, less than 9.5% found once; its top ten account for less than 0.5%.

The TCR comes from a woman under 30 in good health. The specimen was central memory CD4+ T cells from blood. The V gene is TRBV7-2, the J gene TRBJ2-1; 10 positions agree with TRBD2. The CDR3 DNA follows: TGTGCCAGCAGCTTGGGAGCGGGAGGGAGAGATGAGCAGTTCTTC. Translated, it gives CASSLGAGGRDEQFF.